This T cell receptor (beta chain) was captured by sequencing in a study of T cells in Graves' hyperthyroidism and ophthalmopathy. Looking at the study overall: Blood was drawn when the patient was first diagnosed and still untreated. General study findings and limits: Most thyroid clonotypes expanded above 0.001 appeared in blood too.

As for this clonotype: The antigen is unknown.

The CDR3 totals 15 residues. V lost 9 bases and J lost 5; bases outside the gene matches: 9. Per germline, CDR1 SNHLY and CDR2 FYNNEI. There were TCR beta CDR3 regions amplified from RNA transcripts. An initial round of RT-PCR targeting the TCR CDR3 relied on the HTBI primer set. TCRdb called the multiplex PCR reads again in MiXCR, with one record for every CDR3 protein. Of hundreds of thousands of distinct CDR3 sequences in the sample, approximately 15% were seen once. Diagnostic decisions used clinical symptoms, serum thyroxine and TRAb, thyroid ultrasound and orbital computed tomography. Sequencing was done on a sample of blood. The TCR comes from a woman under 30 with Graves' hyperthyroidism. The J gene is TRBJ2-5, the V gene TRBV2, with 13 bases fitting TRBD2. In nucleotides, the CDR3 is TGTGCCAGTATCACTAGCGGGGGGGCGGGGGAGACCCAGTACTTC. Amino acids: CASITSGGAGETQYF.